This T cell receptor beta chain was identified in a study of graft-versus-host responses after intestinal transplantation (dated by TCRdb to about 2021). Background on the whole study: Recipients received multivisceral, liver-intestinal, or isolated intestinal transplants. Every recipient was given anti-thymocyte globulin induction, then maintenance tacrolimus and steroids for roughly 3 years. Bulk TCR-beta CDR3 sequencing was used to track graft-versus-host and host-versus-graft alloreactive T cell clones in the graft, circulation and bone marrow after intestinal transplantation. Alloreactive clones were identified by sequencing pre-transplant mixed lymphocyte reaction products and comparing them with unstimulated pre-transplant donor and recipient T cells. A cohort of more than 20 intestinal transplant recipients, including one retransplant, was enrolled, and 3 patients lacking pretransplant specimens were excluded. Donor T cell macrochimerism was defined as a peak of at least 4% donor T cells among recipient peripheral blood mononuclear cells. Rather than going through the commercial service, samples from a few later patients were sequenced in-house on an Illumina MiSeq and processed with MiXCR. Results the study describes overall, beyond this receptor: In patients with donor T cell macrochimerism, the allografts had high GvH to HvG T cell clonal ratios. The relatively low number and heterogeneity of intestinal transplant patients limited the conclusions. Peak levels of circulating GvH clones were associated with declines in HvG clones early after transplant. GvH clones were detected in recipient bone marrow, and some appeared earlier in ileal mucosa or blood, consistent with an intestinal mucosal origin.

Library generation was performed with the immunoSEQ multiplex PCR assay. For most patients, genomic DNA was isolated with the Qiagen DNeasy Blood and Tissue Kit and sent frozen to Adaptive Biotechnologies for TCR sequencing. For most patients, genomic DNA was subjected to high-throughput TCR-beta CDR3 sequencing by Adaptive Biotechnologies. The authors' pipeline ran thus. Adaptive's ImmunoSEQ software supplied the TCR sequencing data for 18 patients, while MiXCR and VDJtools were used to process a few other patients. To correct CD4 versus CD8 sorting errors, any sequence found in both subsets at a frequency ratio below 5:1 was removed. Because the origin of CDR3 nucleotide sequences shared between donor and recipient could not be assigned, those sequences were removed. To count as alloreactive, a clone needed at least 2-fold expansion over unstimulated cells and a minimum CFSE-low frequency of 0.002% (template counts) or 0.001% (read counts). Clones detected in sequenced pre-transplant spleen, lymph node, or MLR CFSE-low populations of the donor or recipient were defined as mappable. Cumulative frequency of alloreactive clones was calculated as a percentage of all sequences weighted by copy number. TCRdb obtained this table from immuneACCESS and retained in-frame rearrangements with V and J assigned. These tables miss some clones; where compared with another copy, unresolved V genes account for less than half of the shortfall, and the remainder is unexplained. For V, J and clone size, that table is used; D and trimming come from the DNA. A total of about 86,000 clones appear in this sample, roughly nine tenths of them only once. Of the sample, approximately 0.28% falls within the top ten clones.

In regard to this clone: There is no known antigen for this receptor. No quality values exist for individual bases; no much larger clone is one base distant.

For this chain, trimming is 4 bases at the V end and 4 bases at the J end, and the number of junction bases without a gene match is 14. The CDR3 covers 17 residues, taking in both the cysteine and the phenylalanine. The retained sequence is limited to the CDR3, 51 bases, with the frame set at the first base. The germline V gene encodes CDR1 KGHSH and CDR2 LQKENI. Reading the label with the study, this specimen's time point is: cells obtained before transplantation from donor or recipient. CD3+CD4+ and CD3+CD8+ populations were FACS-sorted from unstimulated pre-transplant donor and recipient cells taken from spleen or lymph nodes.

The clonotype was recovered from a human donor who was the organ donor for an intestinal transplant. This chain is built from TRBV18 and TRBJ1-2; 8 junctional bases match TRBD1. Sequences were derived from unstimulated CD4+ T cells sorted from spleen or lymph node cells, sampled before transplant. The CDR3 corresponds to CASSQMEPGTGLYGYTF. The nucleotides are TGTGCCAGCTCACAAATGGAACCCGGGACAGGTCTCTATGGCTACACCTTC.